This T cell receptor beta chain was retrieved from a study of CD8 T cells in ankylosing spondylitis. Study-wide findings and caveats: Blood of patients with ankylosing spondylitis appeared to be characterized by a TCR beta motif of roughly eight highly homologous variants.

Preparation of TCR beta libraries was done by quantitative 5'-RACE with molecular barcodes. MiXCR, applied by TCRdb to the 5' RACE reads, yields one record per CDR3 protein. The sample carries 350,000 or so distinct CDR3 sequences, roughly 14% recorded once. Note on this clonotype: Its antigen is currently unknown.

The receptor comes from a male donor with ankylosing spondylitis or in good health (not recorded which). Sequencing was performed on blood, either unsorted or a sorted T cell fraction (not recorded which).

DNA for the CDR3: TGTGCCAGCAGCGTAGGGGGAGCGGGAGCAGATACGCAGTATTTT. Translating it yields CASSVGGAGADTQYF. J is TRBJ2-3 and V is TRBV9; 8 bases are a match to TRBD2. This CDR3 is built from 15 residues. Losses at the gene ends were 0 bases for V and 4 bases for J; bases not matched to a gene: 4. Germline V gene lookup returns CDR1 SGDLS and CDR2 YYNGEE. Full variable domain (missing parts from reference TRBV9 and TRBJ2-3): DSGVTQTPKHLITATGQRVTLRCSPRSGDLSVYWYQQSLDQGLQFLIQYYNGEERAKGNILERFSAQQFPDLHSELNLSSLELGDSALYFCASSVGGAGADTQYFGPGTRLTVL.